This is a list of T cell receptor beta chains from one sample in a study of blood T cell repertoires in COVID-19. Profiled with immunoSEQ multiplex PCR; TCRdb holds only in-frame clones, not every one. In the table there are more than 200,000 clones, more than 85% of which are singletons. The material sequenced was PBMCs or T cells enriched from blood (not recorded which). The receptors originated from a woman aged 30 to 39 who had recovered from COVID-19. Each CDR3 is given with its conserved first and last residue. Each record gives: CDR3 protein, D gene, J gene, V gene, CDR3 length. A D gene is named only where the DNA matches it firmly.

CDR3: CASYGGSSYEQYF
D: TRBD2
J: TRBJ2-7
V: TRBV7-8
length: 13

CDR3: CASSEANRGSSYEQYF
D: TRBD1
J: TRBJ2-7
V: TRBV6-1
length: 16

CDR3: CASSLRTGGDDGYTF
D: TRBD1
J: TRBJ1-2
V: TRBV18
length: 15

CDR3: CASSYSALGTEAFF
D: -
J: TRBJ1-1
V: TRBV7-2
length: 14

CDR3: CASSLGQGSNEQFF
D: TRBD1
J: TRBJ2-1
V: TRBV5-1
length: 14

CDR3: CATSRDSQAGFF
D: -
J: TRBJ1-1
V: TRBV15
length: 12

CDR3: CASSSGTPSFYEQYF
D: -
J: TRBJ2-7
V: TRBV28
length: 15

CDR3: CSLKSGATGELFF
D: -
J: TRBJ2-2
V: TRBV29-1
length: 13

CDR3: CASSNDRNTDTQYF
D: -
J: TRBJ2-3
V: TRBV7-3
length: 14

CDR3: CASTGGGQETQYF
D: -
J: TRBJ2-5
V: TRBV6-6
length: 13

CDR3: CASIEIQGSGNTIYF
D: TRBD1
J: TRBJ1-3
V: TRBV19
length: 15

CDR3: CASSSSGILYNEQFF
D: TRBD2
J: TRBJ2-1
V: TRBV11-3
length: 15

CDR3: CASTTRGYNEKLFF
D: -
J: TRBJ1-4
V: TRBV27
length: 14

CDR3: CASSFYDRLNTEAFF
D: -
J: TRBJ1-1
V: TRBV28
length: 15

CDR3: CATSDFGGRAYEQFF
D: TRBD2
J: TRBJ2-1
V: TRBV24-1
length: 15

CDR3: CASSLLGQGGEQYF
D: TRBD1
J: TRBJ2-7
V: TRBV7-9
length: 14

CDR3: CASSFGDYGYTF
D: -
J: TRBJ1-2
V: TRBV12-3/TRBV12-4
length: 12

CDR3: CASSLGGDRVQPQHF
D: TRBD1
J: TRBJ1-5
V: TRBV5-1
length: 15

CDR3: CASSPDSNYGYTF
D: -
J: TRBJ1-2
V: TRBV5-4
length: 13

CDR3: CASSLTGTSAHEQFF
D: TRBD2
J: TRBJ2-1
V: TRBV7-9
length: 15

CDR3: CASSFGPGGRQPQHF
D: TRBD1
J: TRBJ1-5
V: TRBV11-2
length: 15

CDR3: CASRDSIGPPQNTEAFF
D: -
J: TRBJ1-1
V: TRBV19
length: 17

CDR3: CASSYAGGNQPQHF
D: TRBD1
J: TRBJ1-5
V: TRBV6-5
length: 14

CDR3: CATSTDYNSPLHF
D: -
J: TRBJ1-6
V: TRBV2
length: 13

CDR3: CASSVADSYNEQFF
D: -
J: TRBJ2-1
V: TRBV5-1
length: 14

CDR3: CASSYFTGDTGELFF
D: TRBD1
J: TRBJ2-2
V: TRBV6-2/TRBV6-3
length: 15

CDR3: CAWSVLAGNNSPLHF
D: -
J: TRBJ1-6
V: TRBV30
length: 15

CDR3: CASSYGRDYGYTF
D: -
J: TRBJ1-2
V: TRBV28
length: 13

CDR3: CASSVTFPPRAFF
D: -
J: TRBJ1-1
V: TRBV9
length: 13

CDR3: CASSLFGTGGMNTEAFF
D: TRBD1
J: TRBJ1-1
V: TRBV28
length: 17

CDR3: CAISEEGAGEWGVGNEQFF
D: TRBD2
J: TRBJ2-1
V: TRBV10-3
length: 19

CDR3: CASSLRAGASSYEQYF
D: -
J: TRBJ2-7
V: TRBV7-2
length: 16

CDR3: CASSQGGSGANVLTF
D: -
J: TRBJ2-6
V: TRBV14
length: 15

CDR3: CASSSGGTDYEQYF
D: TRBD1
J: TRBJ2-7
V: TRBV7-3
length: 14

CDR3: CASSFRDTYEAFF
D: -
J: TRBJ1-1
V: TRBV9
length: 13

CDR3: CASSPGPGQGTYSNQPQHF
D: TRBD1
J: TRBJ1-5
V: TRBV19
length: 19

CDR3: CASSYSADRGYTEAFF
D: TRBD1
J: TRBJ1-1
V: TRBV6-5
length: 16

CDR3: CASFDGQSLNSGNTIYF
D: -
J: TRBJ1-3
V: TRBV5-1
length: 17

CDR3: CASATTTGGELFF
D: -
J: TRBJ2-2
V: TRBV6-4
length: 13

CDR3: CAISDDRFGTEAFF
D: -
J: TRBJ1-1
V: TRBV10-3
length: 14

CDR3: CASSSSAYEQYF
D: -
J: TRBJ2-7
V: TRBV19
length: 12

CDR3: CASSSDRTGRGNQPQHF
D: TRBD1
J: TRBJ1-5
V: TRBV7-9
length: 17

CDR3: CATSGGTGGVSGNTIYF
D: TRBD1
J: TRBJ1-3
V: TRBV15
length: 17

CDR3: CASSSGTGGNEKLFF
D: TRBD1
J: TRBJ1-4
V: TRBV5-1
length: 15

CDR3: CAWLNREAGANVLTF
D: -
J: TRBJ2-6
V: TRBV30
length: 15

CDR3: CASGLSGADEAFF
D: -
J: TRBJ1-1
V: TRBV12-5
length: 13

CDR3: CAWSRLAGALDEQFF
D: TRBD2
J: TRBJ2-1
V: TRBV30
length: 15

CDR3: CASSQEGGEAFF
D: -
J: TRBJ1-1
V: TRBV19
length: 12

CDR3: CASSPGWGVTEAFF
D: -
J: TRBJ1-1
V: TRBV11-2
length: 14

CDR3: CASSIAVGGGTQYF
D: -
J: TRBJ2-3
V: TRBV19
length: 14

CDR3: CASSLGRGHLNQPQHF
D: -
J: TRBJ1-5
V: TRBV7-2
length: 16

CDR3: CASSYAGQGAAIYF
D: TRBD1
J: TRBJ1-3
V: TRBV6-5
length: 14

CDR3: CASSSALGSLGTEAFF
D: -
J: TRBJ1-1
V: TRBV11-1
length: 16

CDR3: CASRRTENTEAFF
D: -
J: TRBJ1-1
V: TRBV6-5
length: 13

CDR3: CASSPGTYGEQYF
D: -
J: TRBJ2-7
V: TRBV7-2
length: 13

CDR3: CASSPENQGSGANVLTF
D: -
J: TRBJ2-6
V: TRBV18
length: 17

CDR3: CASSYETRGSYEQYF
D: -
J: TRBJ2-7
V: TRBV7-6
length: 15

CDR3: CASSLLPDRNYGYTF
D: -
J: TRBJ1-2
V: TRBV6-5
length: 15